This entry is about one TCR beta chain. Its antigen is currently unknown. At one of its ends the junction is not consistent with the germline gene, which may arise from a read error. The data were taken from a study of cytomegalovirus exposure and HLA in healthy donors. Study details: Most genotyped donors, roughly 83% of about 430, had Caucasian-associated genetic ancestry. Study observations and caveats: When analyzed later, the rates of TCR association showed variation by HLA locus, with DRB1 the most and HLA-C the fewest. Across donors, most TCRs were seen rarely, yet some public ones were widespread. Researchers reported in a later analysis that common viral pathogens appeared linked to several top clusters.

Germline CDR1 and CDR2: SGHVT and SQSDAQ. CDR3 length equals 9 residues. Primers included in the PCR were 60 Vbeta and 13 Jbeta primers. Using immunoSEQ multiplex PCR, the repertoire was profiled, and TCRdb retains in-frame clones only, with some absent. The sample has fewer than 150,000 clones; around 66% are singletons. The gene calls are TRBV7-4 and TRBJ2-7; 12 nucleotides match TRBD2. The sample was PBMCs. The receptor comes from a man aged 18 to 30 in good health and CMV-seropositive. CDR3 nucleotides: TGTGCCAGCTGGACTAGCGGGGTTTTC. The encoded protein is CASWTSGVF.